One and the same sample provided the 13 T cell receptor beta chains below, sequenced in a study of blood T cell repertoires in COVID-19. TCRdb's copy holds only in-frame clones and misses some; the assay was immunoSEQ multiplex PCR. The data hold more than 250,000 clones, with approximately 86% observed a single time. Sequencing was carried out using PBMCs or T cells enriched from blood (not recorded which). Receptors originate from a woman aged 18-29 years who had recovered from COVID-19.

The gene calls are TRBV6-2 or TRBV6-3 and TRBJ1-4, with 8 bases identical to TRBD1. CDR1 and CDR2 (germline): MNHEY, SVGEGT. V trimming: 6 bases; J trimming: 8 bases; junction bases outside the gene matches: 8. This CDR3 is 14 amino acids long. DNA for the CDR3: TGTGCCAGCAGCGGACAGGGTGAGGACGAAAAACTGTTTTTT. It translates to CASSGQGEDEKLFF.

This chain joins TRBV7-2 and TRBJ1-1; TRBD1 aligns across 9 bases. There are 18 residues in the CDR3. CDR1 and CDR2 (germline): SGHTA, FQGNSA. J was trimmed by 1 base and V by 5 bases; bases with no gene match: 14. Written as DNA, the CDR3 is TGTGCCAGCAGCGATAAAGGCGGGACAGGGATTACGAACACTGAAGCTTTCTTT. Translation gives CASSDKGGTGITNTEAFF.

This clone was seen only a few times. V usage is TRBV5-1 and J usage is TRBJ1-4, with a tentative D call TRBD1 (6 bases). This CDR3 is 16 amino acids long. CDR1 is SGHRS, CDR2 YFSETQ, per germline. V gave up 4 bases and J gave up 0 bases, with 13 bases separating them. The CDR3 region is CASSPISGATNEKLFF. For the CDR3, the DNA is TGCGCCAGCAGCCCCATTTCAGGGGCAACTAATGAAAAACTGTTTTTT. The full variable domain, completed using reference TRBV5-1 and TRBJ1-4, is KAGVTQTPRYLIKTRGQQVTLSCSPISGHRSVSWYQQTPGQGLQFLFEYFSETQRNKGNFPGRFSGRQFSNSRSEMNVSTLELGDSALYLCASSPISGATNEKLFFGSGTQLSVL.

This clone was seen more than once but under ten times. The chain uses TRBV5-1 and TRBJ2-7; TRBD2 agrees at 9 bases. The ends lost 3 bases at V and 7 bases at J; junction bases unmatched: 14. Germline lookup yields CDR1 SGHRS and CDR2 YFSETQ. This CDR3 comprises 16 residues. For the CDR3, the DNA is TGCGCCAGCAGCTCTTTGGGGCTAGCGGGAACAGGGGAGCAGTACTTC. Translation gives CASSSLGLAGTGEQYF.

The chain links TRBV9 to TRBJ1-2; possible D gene TRBD1, 6 bases. V was shortened by 0 bases and J by 4 bases, with 19 bases between the two germline ends. CDR1 and CDR2 (germline): SGDLS, YYNGEE. The CDR3 runs 17 residues. The CDR3 bases are TGTGCCAGCAGCGTAGTGGGGGCGTTTGAGGAAAGCTATGGCTACACCTTC. Its translation is CASSVVGAFEESYGYTF. The full variable domain, completed using reference TRBV9 and TRBJ1-2, is DSGVTQTPKHLITATGQRVTLRCSPRSGDLSVYWYQQSLDQGLQFLIQYYNGEERAKGNILERFSAQQFPDLHSELNLSSLELGDSALYFCASSVVGAFEESYGYTFGSGTRLTVV.

This chain joins TRBV29-1 and TRBJ1-2, with 9 bases that match TRBD1. Germline V lookup: CDR1 SQVTM, CDR2 ANQGSEA. V gave up 0 bases and J gave up 7 bases; unmatched junction bases: 9. There are 15 residues in the CDR3. CDR3 DNA sequence: TGCAGCGTTGAAGATCCTCTACAGGGGGCGGGTGGCTACACCTTC. Residues: CSVEDPLQGAGGYTF.

The chain joins TRBV4-3 to TRBJ1-2, with 9 bases lining up with TRBD1. The CDR3 covers 15 residues. The V and J ends lost 3 bases and 5 bases, in that order; junction bases with no gene match: 7. The germline V gene encodes CDR1 LGHNA and CDR2 YSLEER. The chain's CDR3 is CASSHLQGAGYGYTF. The CDR3 coding sequence is TGCGCCAGCAGCCACTTACAGGGGGCCGGTTATGGCTACACCTTC.

The rearrangement uses TRBV10-3 and TRBJ2-1; TRBD2 matches 9 bases. The CDR3 has 16 amino acids. CDR1 ENHRY and CDR2 SYGVKD come from the germline V gene. The V gene end was trimmed by 8 bases and the J gene end by 0 bases; junction bases not matched to a gene: 8. The CDR3 loop reads CAIEASGTSSYNEQFF. The CDR3, as DNA: TGTGCCATCGAAGCTAGCGGGACCAGCTCCTACAATGAGCAGTTCTTC.

As for this clone: At one of its ends the junction is not consistent with the germline gene, which may arise from a read error. The gene calls are TRBV4-1 and TRBJ1-1; the D gene is possibly TRBD1 (6 bases). CDR1 is MGHRA, CDR2 YSYEKL, per germline. The CDR3 has 15 amino acids. CDR3 in amino acids: CASSPSRTVNTKAFF. The CDR3 nucleotides read TGCGCCAGCAGCCCCTCACGGACAGTTAACACTAAAGCTTTCTTT.

This sequence joins TRBV5-1 and TRBJ1-1; no firm D call. Germline CDR1 and CDR2: SGHRS and YFSETQ. This CDR3 contains 14 residues. Deletions cut 1 base from V and 2 bases from J, with 9 bases between. The CDR3 nucleotides are TGCGCCAGCAGCTTGCGATGGCAAAACACTGAAGCTTTCTTT. This sequence encodes CASSLRWQNTEAFF.

The gene calls are TRBV28 and TRBJ1-2, with 10 bases matching TRBD1. Germline-derived CDR1 and CDR2 are MDHEN and SYDVKM. The CDR3 runs to 15 residues. V lost 5 bases and J lost 1; bases outside the gene matches: 4. Written as DNA, the CDR3 is TGTGCCAGCAGTGACCGGGACAGGGGTAACTATGGCTACACCTTC. Its protein product is CASSDRDRGNYGYTF.

J is TRBJ1-2 and V is TRBV6-5; 9 bases map to TRBD1. This CDR3 is 14 amino acids long. Trimming removed 2 bases from V and 8 bases from J; junction bases left unmatched: 6. CDR1 and CDR2 (germline): MNHEY, SVGAGI. CDR3: CASSYRTGAGGYTF. The CDR3 nucleotides read TGTGCCAGCAGTTACCGGACAGGGGCGGGAGGCTACACCTTC.

The CDR3 region has the DNA TGTGCCAGCTCACTCTCGGGACAGGGGGCCCCGCCCCAGCATTTT. It translates to CASSLSGQGAPPQHF. The rearrangement links TRBV18 to TRBJ1-5; 12 bases agree with TRBD1. Germline CDR1 KGHSH, CDR2 LQKENI. The CDR3 covers 15 residues. The J segment lost 9 bases and the V segment lost 4 bases, leaving 7 bases of the junction unmatched.